A single sample gave rise to the 21 T cell receptor beta chains below, sequenced in a study of blood T cell repertoires in COVID-19. Assay: immunoSEQ multiplex PCR; the TCRdb copy retains only in-frame clones and omits some. The sample includes some 100,000 clones, 84% of them seen just once. The sample was peripheral blood. The receptors originated from a woman in her forties or fifties with acute or convalescent COVID-19.

The chain couples TRBV5-1 to TRBJ1-3; 8 bases fit TRBD1. This CDR3 contains 15 residues. Germline V gives CDR1 SGHRS, CDR2 YFSETQ. V lost 3 bases, J lost 4 bases, and 6 bases stayed unmatched. CDR3 residues: CASSYQGAYGNTIYF. The CDR3 DNA sequence: TGCGCCAGCAGCTACCAGGGGGCGTACGGAAACACCATATATTTT.

This clone was recorded only once. The chain combines TRBV5-1 with TRBJ2-3, with 9 bases aligning to TRBD2. Per the germline V gene, CDR1 is SGHRS and CDR2 is YFSETQ. The V segment lost 1 base and the J segment 3 bases; nucleotides outside the gene matches: 3. The CDR3 runs 15 residues. The CDR3 spells CASSLPSGETDTQYF. The CDR3 DNA reads as TGCGCCAGCAGCTTGCCTAGCGGGGAAACAGATACGCAGTATTTT.

This clone was detected only a few times. The chain couples TRBV25-1 to TRBJ2-7, with no clear D. The ends were cut back, 5 bases at V and 3 bases at J, with 11 bases in the middle. The CDR3 is 13 residues long. The germline V gene encodes CDR1 MGHDK and CDR2 SYGVNS. The CDR3 DNA reads TGTGCCAGCAGTCGGTCGCCTAACTACGAGCAGTACTTC. Protein sequence: CASSRSPNYEQYF.

This rearrangement joins TRBV5-1 to TRBJ2-7; D might be TRBD1 (5 bases). The CDR3 is 14 residues long. Trimming removed 6 bases from V and 9 bases from J, with 22 bases in between. Per the germline V gene, CDR1 is SGHRS and CDR2 is YFSETQ. The CDR3 coding sequence is TGCGCCAGCACGGAACGGATGGGGCCTCTAAGGCAGTACTTC. It is translated as CASTERMGPLRQYF. The full variable domain, with the rest looked up from reference TRBV5-1 and TRBJ2-7, is KAGVTQTPRYLIKTRGQQVTLSCSPISGHRSVSWYQQTPGQGLQFLFEYFSETQRNKGNFPGRFSGRQFSNSRSEMNVSTLELGDSALYLCASTERMGPLRQYFGPGTRLTVT.

The chain employs TRBV2 and TRBJ1-2; D is ambiguous. The V gene lost 6 bases and the J gene lost 8 bases, with 16 bases spanning the gap. This CDR3 has 13 amino acids. Germline assignment: CDR1 SNHLY and CDR2 FYNNEI. CDR3 coding DNA: TGTGCCAGCAGGGAGGTTAAGGCCCCCGGCTACACCTTC. Its protein product is CASREVKAPGYTF. The full variable domain, its missing parts supplied by reference TRBV2 and TRBJ1-2, is EPEVTQTPSHQVTQMGQEVILRCVPISNHLYFYWYRQILGQKVEFLVSFYNNEISEKSEIFDDQFSVERPDGSNFTLKIRSTKLEDSAMYFCASREVKAPGYTFGSGTRLTVV.

This chain uses TRBV20-1 with TRBJ2-3, with D possibly TRBD2 on 5 matching bases. This CDR3 spans 10 amino acids. CDR1 DFQATT and CDR2 SNEGSKA come from the germline V gene (reference sequence). V was pared by 3 bases and J by 10 bases, with 8 bases between. Here the CDR3 reads CSASYGAQYF. The CDR3, as DNA: TGCAGTGCTAGCTACGGGGCGCAGTATTTT.

J is TRBJ1-3 and V is TRBV2; the match to TRBD1 covers 8 bases. The CDR3 runs to 16 residues. Germline CDR1 is SNHLY and CDR2 is FYNNEI. V lost 5 bases to trimming and J lost 0 bases; unmatched junction nucleotides: 6. CDR3 DNA sequence: TGTGCCAGCAGTCTCACAGGGGGGGTCTCTGGAAACACCATATATTTT. This encodes CASSLTGGVSGNTIYF.

The chain links TRBV2 to TRBJ1-2, with no clear D. This CDR3 comprises 13 residues. Trimming removed 11 bases from V and 1 base from J, with 14 bases in between. Germline CDR1 and CDR2: SNHLY and FYNNEI. CDR3: CAGGGGNNYGYTF. Written as DNA, the CDR3 is TGTGCCGGAGGCGGAGGAAATAACTATGGCTACACCTTC.

This sequence joins TRBV6-1 and TRBJ1-2, with TRBD1 as a possible D gene (5 bases). Germline-derived CDR1 and CDR2 are MNHNS and SASEGT. Trimming took off 2 bases at V and 7 bases at J, with 11 bases between the two ends. This CDR3 has 13 amino acids. This chain's CDR3 is CASSELQGLGYTF. The CDR3, as DNA: TGTGCCAGCAGTGAACTTCAGGGACTTGGCTACACCTTC.

A few counts support this clone. This chain links TRBV5-4 with TRBJ1-3; D call uncertain. CDR1 SGHNT and CDR2 YYREEE come from the germline V gene (reference sequence). V lost 0 bases, J lost 0 bases, and 10 bases lay in between. This CDR3 has 16 amino acids. CDR3: CASSLDLARSGNTIYF. The CDR3 nucleotides read TGTGCCAGCAGCTTGGATCTGGCCCGCTCTGGAAACACCATATATTTT.

This rearrangement joins TRBV19 to TRBJ1-6; 8 bases line up with TRBD1. J gave up 10 bases and V 2 bases, and 7 bases lay outside the gene matches. Per germline, CDR1 LNHDA and CDR2 SQIVND (reference sequence). This CDR3 contains 15 residues. For the CDR3, the DNA is TGTGCCAGTAGTATATTACAGGGACAGGCATCACCCCTCCACTTT. It encodes CASSILQGQASPLHF.

The V and J genes are TRBV6-1 and TRBJ1-3; no firm D call. The CDR3 has 15 amino acids. The germline V gene has CDR1 MNHNS and CDR2 SASEGT. Trimming removed 1 base from V and 0 bases from J, with 7 bases in between. CDR3 DNA sequence: TGTGCCAGCAGTGAAGGAGGGATCTCTGGAAACACCATATATTTT. Amino acid sequence: CASSEGGISGNTIYF.

This rearrangement joins TRBV19 to TRBJ1-2, with D unclear. In germline, CDR1 is LNHDA, CDR2 SQIVND (reference sequence). V lost 4 bases and J lost 4, with 13 bases in between. The CDR3 is 14 residues long. The CDR3 coding sequence is TGTGCCAGTAGTAGTACTTTACTCCGCTATGGCTACACCTTC. It is translated as CASSSTLLRYGYTF.

The chain joins TRBV6-1 to TRBJ1-1; perhaps TRBD1 as D (5 bases). This CDR3 has 15 residues. Looked up from germline, CDR1 is MNHNS and CDR2 is SASEGT. The germline V and J ends were trimmed by 3 bases and 8 bases, with 19 bases remaining between them. CDR3 sequence reads: CASSDGRGDLSEAFF. DNA of the CDR3: TGTGCCAGCAGTGACGGTAGGGGTGATCTATCCGAAGCTTTCTTT.

The chain is built from TRBV10-3 and TRBJ1-1, with a weak D call TRBD1 (6 bases). CDR3 length: 13 residues. V was cut by 6 bases and J by 6 bases, with 14 bases left in between. CDR1 and CDR2 from the germline V gene are ENHRY and SYGVKD. CDR3 sequence: CAIRLTGSSEAFF. The CDR3 DNA is TGTGCCATCAGGCTCACAGGGAGTTCTGAAGCTTTCTTT.

This rearrangement joins TRBV5-4 to TRBJ1-2, with D possibly matching TRBD1 (5 bases). The CDR3 is 14 amino acids. V gave up 2 bases and J gave up 0 bases, with 8 bases separating them. Per the germline V gene, CDR1 is SGHNT and CDR2 is YYREEE (reference sequence). The CDR3 is CASSFQGPNYGYTF. CDR3 DNA: TGTGCCAGCAGCTTCCAGGGTCCTAACTATGGCTACACCTTC.

The CDR3 spells CASSISSLSGQPQHF. CDR3 sequence (DNA): TGTGCCAGTAGTATATCCTCCCTGAGCGGTCAGCCCCAGCATTTT. The gene calls are TRBV19 and TRBJ1-5; D is unresolved. Germline V gives CDR1 LNHDA, CDR2 SQIVND (reference sequence). The CDR3 is 15 amino acids. Deletions cut 2 bases from V and 6 bases from J, with 14 bases between.

The rearrangement uses TRBV7-2 and TRBJ2-1, with D tentatively TRBD2 (5 bases). The CDR3 consists of 14 residues. Germline CDR1 SGHTA, CDR2 FQGNSA. Between the trimmed V and J ends, which lost 4 bases and 10 bases, there was a span of 17 bases. CDR3 sequence reads: CASSSEPSLREQFF. For the CDR3, the DNA is TGTGCCAGCAGCTCCGAACCTAGCCTACGGGAGCAGTTCTTC.

This chain links TRBV5-1 with TRBJ1-2; D perhaps matches TRBD1 (5 bases). CDR1 is SGHRS and CDR2 is YFSETQ in the germline V gene. The V end was cut by 3 bases, the J end by 4 bases, with 13 bases between. The CDR3 sequence is 14 residues long. The CDR3 sequence is CASSSVDSSYGYTF. CDR3 in DNA: TGCGCCAGCAGCTCGGTAGACAGCTCCTATGGCTACACCTTC.

This clone was observed a handful of times. The CDR3 region is CASTRTRWGRFENTEAFF. CDR3 in DNA: TGTGCCAGCACTCGTACAAGATGGGGGCGTTTTGAGAACACTGAAGCTTTCTTT. The J gene is TRBJ1-1, the V gene TRBV27; possibly TRBD1 for D (6 bases). V was shortened by 7 bases and J by 1 base, with 25 bases between the two germline ends. Germline V gene lookup returns CDR1 MNHEY and CDR2 SMNVEV (reference sequence). The CDR3 is made up of 18 amino acids.

The table lists this clone with a count of one. The chain employs TRBV25-1 and TRBJ2-5, with D perhaps matching TRBD1 (6 bases). The length of the CDR3 is 15 residues. The V end was cut by 1 base, the J end by 13 bases, with 22 bases between. Germline CDR1 and CDR2: MGHDK and SYGVNS. The CDR3 protein is CASSESDRGTSSPYF. In nucleotides, the CDR3 is TGTGCCAGCAGTGAATCGGACAGAGGCACGTCATCGCCGTACTTC.